This T cell receptor beta chain is drawn from a study of blood T cell repertoires in COVID-19. Study information: Acute and convalescent COVID-19 samples came from the United States, Italy and Spain. PBMCs, B-cell-depleted T cells, or T cells provided the cDNA or gDNA that made up the material.

As handled by the study authors: Amplifying reference gene primers gave estimates of nucleated cell counts. Here immunoSEQ multiplex PCR was the method, and the copy in TCRdb shows in-frame clones only, minus some. The DNA gave D and trimming, while V, J and clone size come from that table. The table shows 35,000 or so clones, with roughly 90% occurring only once. V lost 1 base and J lost 3, with 13 bases in between. Per the germline V gene, CDR1 is MNHEY and CDR2 is SVGAGI. The CDR3 length is 16 residues. Material: peripheral blood. The sequence was collected from a man between 60 and 75 years old with active or convalescent COVID-19. This sequence joins TRBV6-5 and TRBJ2-4; D is unresolved. CDR3: CASSYWSPEHKNIQYF. CDR3 sequence (DNA): TGTGCCAGCAGTTACTGGTCCCCGGAGCACAAAAACATTCAGTACTTC.